This section outlines one T cell receptor (beta chain) sequence together with its context. Germline CDR1 SGHTA, CDR2 FQGNSA. The V and J ends lost 0 bases and 5 bases respectively, with 10 bases between them. This CDR3 has 14 amino acids. This specimen belongs to a study of blood T cell repertoires in COVID-19. In the study overall: COVID-19 samples from acute and convalescent phases originated in the United States, Italy and Spain. PBMCs, B-cell-depleted T cells, or T cells provided the cDNA or gDNA that made up the material.

The table came from immunoSEQ multiplex PCR; TCRdb's copy has only in-frame clones and leaves some out. The profile covers some 180,000 clones, with 83% appearing a single time and roughly 2% taken by the ten largest. J is TRBJ2-5 and V is TRBV7-2; D remains unclear. Sequencing used peripheral blood. The sequence was obtained from an elderly woman with acute or convalescent COVID-19. The CDR3 reads CASSLATPGETQYF. CDR3 nucleotides: TGTGCCAGCAGCTTAGCGACCCCCGGGGAGACCCAGTACTTC.